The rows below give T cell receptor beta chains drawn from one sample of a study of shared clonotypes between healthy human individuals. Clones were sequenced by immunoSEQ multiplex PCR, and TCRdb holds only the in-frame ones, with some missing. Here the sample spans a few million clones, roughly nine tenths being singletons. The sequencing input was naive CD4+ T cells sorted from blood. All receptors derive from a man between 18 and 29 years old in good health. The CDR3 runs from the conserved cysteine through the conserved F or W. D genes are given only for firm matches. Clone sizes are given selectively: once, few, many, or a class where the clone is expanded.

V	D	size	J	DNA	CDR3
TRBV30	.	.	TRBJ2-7	TGTGCCTGGAGTAGCGGTAGGGTGGCCGTCGAGCAGTACTTC	CAWSSGRVAVEQYF
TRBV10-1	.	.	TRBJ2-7	TGCGCCAGCAGTCCCGGTTTGGTCGGCTACGAGCAGTACTTC	CASSPGLVGYEQYF
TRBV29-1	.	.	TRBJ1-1	TGCAGCGTTGTAGGCAGGGTGGGGAACACTGAAGCTTTCTTT	CSVVGRVGNTEAFF
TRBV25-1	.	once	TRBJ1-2	TGTGCCAGCCGAGCCAGTGTGGCTAACTATGGCTACACCTTC	CASRASVANYGYTF
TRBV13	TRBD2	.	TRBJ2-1	TGTGCCAGCAGCTTACGGCGGGAGGCCCGGGAGCAGTTCTTC	CASSLRREAREQFF
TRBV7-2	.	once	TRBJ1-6	TGTGCCAGCAGCCTAACCTCCGGTGCCATAAATTCACCCCTCCACTTT	CASSLTSGAINSPLHF
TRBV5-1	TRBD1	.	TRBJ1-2	TGCGCCAGCAGCTTGGGACAGGGGGACGGCTACACCTTC	CASSLGQGDGYTF
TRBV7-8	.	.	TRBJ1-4	TGTGCCAGCACCTCGGGTGGGACACCAAGAGCTAATGAAAAACTGTTTTTT	CASTSGGTPRANEKLFF
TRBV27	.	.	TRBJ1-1	TGTGCCAGCAGTTACGGGGGGGTGAACACTGAAGCTTTCTTT	CASSYGGVNTEAFF
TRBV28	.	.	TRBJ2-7	TGTGCCAGCAGTGGAAGAGTCTACGAGCAGTACTTC	CASSGRVYEQYF
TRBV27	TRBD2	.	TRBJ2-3	TGTGCCAGCAGTTTTCTTCGGGGGGGCGGGCCAGATACGCAGTATTTT	CASSFLRGGGPDTQYF
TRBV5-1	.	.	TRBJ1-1	TGCGCCAGCAGCCACCCTGACAGGAACACTGAAGCTTTCTTT	CASSHPDRNTEAFF
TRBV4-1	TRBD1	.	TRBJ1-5	TGCGCCAGCAGCCAGGGGACAGGGGGTAGGGGTAGCAATCAGCCCCAGCATTTT	CASSQGTGGRGSNQPQHF
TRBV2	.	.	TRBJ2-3	TGTGCCAGCAAACTCACAGATACGCAGTATTTT	CASKLTDTQYF
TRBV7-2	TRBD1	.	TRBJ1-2	TGTGCCAGCAGCTTAGGCTGGACAGGGGGTTATGGCTACACCTTC	CASSLGWTGGYGYTF
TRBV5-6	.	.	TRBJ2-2	TGTGCCAGCAGCTCCCTAGATACCGGGGAGCTGTTTTTT	CASSSLDTGELFF
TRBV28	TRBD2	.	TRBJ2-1	TGTGCCAGCAGTTCACCCGGGGGGAGGACCTACAATGAGCAGTTCTTC	CASSSPGGRTYNEQFF
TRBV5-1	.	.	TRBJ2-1	TGCGCCAGCAGCTTGGACGCAGGAGAGCAGTTCTTC	CASSLDAGEQFF
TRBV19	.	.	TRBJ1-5	TGTGCCAGTAGTATAGAGGGTTACAATCAGCCCCAGCATTTT	CASSIEGYNQPQHF
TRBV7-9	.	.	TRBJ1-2	TGTGCCAGCAGCTTAGATGTCGACTCCTATGGCTACACCTTC	CASSLDVDSYGYTF
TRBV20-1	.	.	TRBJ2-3	TGCAGCTTGACAGTCACAGATACGCAGTATTTT	CSLTVTDTQYF
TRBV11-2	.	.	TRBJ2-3	TGTGCCAGCAGCTCCCAGGGCAAGCCCACAGATACGCAGTATTTT	CASSSQGKPTDTQYF
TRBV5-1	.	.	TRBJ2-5	TGCGCCAGCAGGGCGGGGACACAAGAGACCCAGTACTTC	CASRAGTQETQYF
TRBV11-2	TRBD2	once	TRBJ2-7	TGTGCCAGCAGCTCACCCAGGCTAGCGGGAGGGCCTCCCTCCTACGAGCAGTACTTC	CASSSPRLAGGPPSYEQYF